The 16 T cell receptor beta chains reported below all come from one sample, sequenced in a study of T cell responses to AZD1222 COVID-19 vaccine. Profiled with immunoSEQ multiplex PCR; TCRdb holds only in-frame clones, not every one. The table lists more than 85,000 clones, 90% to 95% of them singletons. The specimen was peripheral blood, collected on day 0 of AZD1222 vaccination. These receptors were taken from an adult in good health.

CDR3 amino acids: CASSPRDFNEQFF. CDR3 DNA sequence: TGTGCCAGCAGCCCGAGGGATTTCAATGAGCAGTTCTTC. V is TRBV3-1 (or the pseudogene TRBV3-2) and J is TRBJ2-1; the D gene is possibly TRBD2 (5 bases). Deletions cut 4 bases from V and 6 bases from J, with 10 bases between. In germline, CDR1 is LGHDT, CDR2 YNNKEL (reference sequence). The CDR3 is 13 amino acids.

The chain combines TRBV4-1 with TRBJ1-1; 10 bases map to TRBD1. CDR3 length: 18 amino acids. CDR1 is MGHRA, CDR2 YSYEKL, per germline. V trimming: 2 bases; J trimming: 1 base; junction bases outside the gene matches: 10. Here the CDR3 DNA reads TGCGCCAGCAGCCAAAGGGACAGGGGACCATTAAGGAACACTGAAGCTTTCTTT. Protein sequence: CASSQRDRGPLRNTEAFF.

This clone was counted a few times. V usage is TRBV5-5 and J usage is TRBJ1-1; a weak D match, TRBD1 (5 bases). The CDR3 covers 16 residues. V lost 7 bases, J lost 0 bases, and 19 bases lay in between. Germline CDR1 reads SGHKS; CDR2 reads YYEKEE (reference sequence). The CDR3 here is CASLILFGTVNTEAFF. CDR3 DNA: TGTGCCAGCCTCATACTATTCGGGACGGTGAACACTGAAGCTTTCTTT.

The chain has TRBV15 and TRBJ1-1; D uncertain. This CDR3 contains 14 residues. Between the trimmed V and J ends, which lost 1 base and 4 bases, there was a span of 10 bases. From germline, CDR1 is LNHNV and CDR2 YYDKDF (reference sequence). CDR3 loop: CATSRGLGATEAFF. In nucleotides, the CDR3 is TGTGCCACCAGCAGAGGACTGGGCGCCACTGAAGCTTTCTTT.

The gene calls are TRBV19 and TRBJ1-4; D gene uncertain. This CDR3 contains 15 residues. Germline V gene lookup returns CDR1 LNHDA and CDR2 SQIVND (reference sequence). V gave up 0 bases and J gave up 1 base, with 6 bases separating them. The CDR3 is CASSIEHRTNEKLFF. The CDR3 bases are TGTGCCAGTAGTATAGAGCACAGAACTAATGAAAAACTGTTTTTT.

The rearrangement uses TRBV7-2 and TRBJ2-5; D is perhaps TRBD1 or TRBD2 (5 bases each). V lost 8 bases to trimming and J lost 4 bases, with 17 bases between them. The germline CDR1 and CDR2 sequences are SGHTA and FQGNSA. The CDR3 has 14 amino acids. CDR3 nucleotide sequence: TGTGCCAGCTTCCGGACAACGGGATCAGAGACCCAGTACTTC. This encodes CASFRTTGSETQYF.

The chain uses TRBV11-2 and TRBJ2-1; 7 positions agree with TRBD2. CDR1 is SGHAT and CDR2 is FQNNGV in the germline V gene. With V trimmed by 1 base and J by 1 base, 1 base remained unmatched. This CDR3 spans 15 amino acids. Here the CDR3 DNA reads TGTGCCAGCAGCTTAGGGCGGGGGTCCTACAATGAGCAGTTCTTC. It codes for CASSLGRGSYNEQFF.

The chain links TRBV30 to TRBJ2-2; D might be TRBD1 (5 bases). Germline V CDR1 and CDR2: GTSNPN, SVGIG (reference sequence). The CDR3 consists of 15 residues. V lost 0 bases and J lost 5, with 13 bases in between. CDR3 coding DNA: TGTGCCTGGAGTGTACAGGTCGGGTGGACCGGGGAGCTGTTTTTT. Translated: CAWSVQVGWTGELFF.

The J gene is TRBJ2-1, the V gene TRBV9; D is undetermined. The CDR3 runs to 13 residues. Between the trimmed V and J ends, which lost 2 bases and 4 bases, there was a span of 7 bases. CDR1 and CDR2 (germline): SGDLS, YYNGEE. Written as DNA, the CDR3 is TGTGCCAGCAGCGTCTCTGGGTACAATGAGCAGTTCTTC. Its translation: CASSVSGYNEQFF.

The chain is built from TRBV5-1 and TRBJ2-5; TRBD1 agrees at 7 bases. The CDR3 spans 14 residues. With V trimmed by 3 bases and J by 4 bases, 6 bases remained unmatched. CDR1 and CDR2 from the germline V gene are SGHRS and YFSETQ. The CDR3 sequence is CASSSGTVGETQYF. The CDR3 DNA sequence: TGCGCCAGCAGCTCCGGGACAGTAGGAGAGACCCAGTACTTC.

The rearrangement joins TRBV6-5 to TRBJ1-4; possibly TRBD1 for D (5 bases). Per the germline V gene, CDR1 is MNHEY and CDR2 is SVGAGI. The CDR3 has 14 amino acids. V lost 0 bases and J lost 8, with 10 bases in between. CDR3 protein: CASSYSGGNEKLFF. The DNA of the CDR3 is TGTGCCAGCAGTTACTCTGGGGGGAACGAAAAACTGTTTTTT.

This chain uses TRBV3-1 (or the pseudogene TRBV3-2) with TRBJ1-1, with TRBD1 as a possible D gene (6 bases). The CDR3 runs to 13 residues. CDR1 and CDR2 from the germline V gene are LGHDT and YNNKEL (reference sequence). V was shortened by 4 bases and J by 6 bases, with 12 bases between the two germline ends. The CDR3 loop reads CASSPGKGAEAFF. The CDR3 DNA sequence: TGTGCCAGCAGCCCAGGGAAGGGGGCTGAAGCTTTCTTT.

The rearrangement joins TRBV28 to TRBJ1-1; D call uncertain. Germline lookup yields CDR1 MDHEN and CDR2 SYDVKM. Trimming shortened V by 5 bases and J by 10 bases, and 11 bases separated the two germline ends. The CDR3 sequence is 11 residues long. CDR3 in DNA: TGTGCCAGCAGTCCTACCAAGGGAGCTTTCTTT. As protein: CASSPTKGAFF.

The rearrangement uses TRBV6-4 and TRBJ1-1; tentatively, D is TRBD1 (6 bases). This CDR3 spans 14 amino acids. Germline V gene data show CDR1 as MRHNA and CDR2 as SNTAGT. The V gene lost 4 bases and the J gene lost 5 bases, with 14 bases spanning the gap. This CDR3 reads CASSGGEGGTEAFF. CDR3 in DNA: TGTGCCAGCAGTGGGGGGGAAGGGGGAACTGAAGCTTTCTTT.

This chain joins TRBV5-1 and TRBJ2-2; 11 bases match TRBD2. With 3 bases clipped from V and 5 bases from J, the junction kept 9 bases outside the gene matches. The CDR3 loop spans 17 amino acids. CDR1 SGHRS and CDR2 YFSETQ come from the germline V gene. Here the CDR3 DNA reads TGCGCCAGCAGCTCCCCTGTAGCGGGAGGGAGAACCGGGGAGCTGTTTTTT. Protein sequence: CASSSPVAGGRTGELFF.

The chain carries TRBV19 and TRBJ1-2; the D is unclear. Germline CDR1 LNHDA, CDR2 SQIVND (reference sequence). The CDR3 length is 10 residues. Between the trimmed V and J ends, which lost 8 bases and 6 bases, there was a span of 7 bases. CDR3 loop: CASGTDGYTF. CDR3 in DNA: TGTGCCAGTGGAACGGATGGCTACACCTTC.